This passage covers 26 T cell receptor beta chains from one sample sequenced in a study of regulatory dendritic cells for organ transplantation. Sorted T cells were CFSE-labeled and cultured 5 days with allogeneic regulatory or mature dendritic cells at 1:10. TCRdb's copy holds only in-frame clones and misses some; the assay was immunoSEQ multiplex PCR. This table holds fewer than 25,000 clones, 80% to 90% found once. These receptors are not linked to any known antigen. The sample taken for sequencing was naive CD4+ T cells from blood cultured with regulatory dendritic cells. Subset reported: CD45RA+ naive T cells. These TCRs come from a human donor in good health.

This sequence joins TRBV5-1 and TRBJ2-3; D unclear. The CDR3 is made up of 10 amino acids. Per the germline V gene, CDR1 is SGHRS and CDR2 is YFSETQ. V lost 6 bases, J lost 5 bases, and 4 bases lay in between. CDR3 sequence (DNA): TGCGCCAGCAAGGTAGATACGCAGTATTTT. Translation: CASKVDTQYF.

CDR3: CASSRNTGTVNYGYTF. The DNA for the CDR3 is TGCGCCAGCAGCCGCAACACCGGGACAGTGAACTATGGCTACACCTTC. This rearrangement joins TRBV4-3 to TRBJ1-2; 7 bases align to TRBD1. Germline trimming cut 4 bases from V and 2 bases from J; bases unmatched to any gene: 10. This CDR3 is 16 amino acids long. The germline V gene encodes CDR1 LGHNA and CDR2 YSLEER.

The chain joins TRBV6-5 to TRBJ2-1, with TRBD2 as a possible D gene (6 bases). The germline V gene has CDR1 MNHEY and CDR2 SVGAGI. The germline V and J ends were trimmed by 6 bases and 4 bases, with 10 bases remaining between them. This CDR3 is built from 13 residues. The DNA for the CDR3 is TGTGCCAGCAGCCGGGAGAAATACAATGAGCAGTTCTTC. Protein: CASSREKYNEQFF.

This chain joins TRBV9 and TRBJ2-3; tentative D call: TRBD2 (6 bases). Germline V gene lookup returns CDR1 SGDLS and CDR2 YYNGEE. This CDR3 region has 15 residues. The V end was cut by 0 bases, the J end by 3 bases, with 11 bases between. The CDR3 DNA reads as TGTGCCAGCAGCGTAGCGGGAGACTGGACAGATACGCAGTATTTT. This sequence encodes CASSVAGDWTDTQYF.

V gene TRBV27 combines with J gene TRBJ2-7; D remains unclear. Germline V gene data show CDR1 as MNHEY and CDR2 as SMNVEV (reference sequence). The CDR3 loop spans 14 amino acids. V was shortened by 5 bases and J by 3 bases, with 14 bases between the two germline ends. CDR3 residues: CASSPIALGYEQYF. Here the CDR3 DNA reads TGTGCCAGCAGTCCGATCGCACTGGGCTACGAGCAGTACTTC.

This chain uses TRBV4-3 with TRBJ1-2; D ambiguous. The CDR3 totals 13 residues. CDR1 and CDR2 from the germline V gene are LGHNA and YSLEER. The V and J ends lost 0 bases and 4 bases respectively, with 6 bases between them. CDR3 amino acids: CASSQELGYGYTF. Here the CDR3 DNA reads TGCGCCAGCAGCCAAGAACTGGGCTATGGCTACACCTTC.

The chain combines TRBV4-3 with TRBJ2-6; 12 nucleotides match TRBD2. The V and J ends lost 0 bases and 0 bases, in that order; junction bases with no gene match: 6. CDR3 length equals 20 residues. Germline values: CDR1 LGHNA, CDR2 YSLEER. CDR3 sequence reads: CASSQESTSGRYSGANVLTF. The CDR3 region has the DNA TGCGCCAGCAGCCAAGAGTCGACTAGCGGGAGATACTCTGGGGCCAACGTCCTGACTTTC.

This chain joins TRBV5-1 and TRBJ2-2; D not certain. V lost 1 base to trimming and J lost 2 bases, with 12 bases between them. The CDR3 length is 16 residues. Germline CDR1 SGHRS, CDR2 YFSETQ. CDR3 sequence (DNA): TGCGCCAGCAGCTTGAGGCAGACTGAAAACACCGGGGAGCTGTTTTTT. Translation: CASSLRQTENTGELFF.

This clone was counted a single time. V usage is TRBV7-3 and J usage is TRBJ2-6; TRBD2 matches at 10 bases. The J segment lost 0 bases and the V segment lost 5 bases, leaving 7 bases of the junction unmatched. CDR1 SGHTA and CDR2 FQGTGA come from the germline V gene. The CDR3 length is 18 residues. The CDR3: CASSTASGSASGANVLTF. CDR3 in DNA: TGTGCCAGCAGCACGGCTAGCGGGAGTGCCTCTGGGGCCAACGTCCTGACTTTC.

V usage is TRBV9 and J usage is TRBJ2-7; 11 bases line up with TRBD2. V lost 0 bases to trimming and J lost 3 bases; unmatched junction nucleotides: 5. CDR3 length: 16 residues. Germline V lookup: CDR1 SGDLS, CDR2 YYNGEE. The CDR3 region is CASSVGAGTSGYEQYF. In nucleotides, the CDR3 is TGTGCCAGCAGCGTAGGAGCCGGGACTAGCGGCTACGAGCAGTACTTC.

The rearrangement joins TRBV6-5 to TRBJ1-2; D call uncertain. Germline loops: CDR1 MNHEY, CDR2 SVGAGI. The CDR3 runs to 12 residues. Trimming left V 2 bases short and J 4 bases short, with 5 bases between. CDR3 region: CASSYQAYGYTF. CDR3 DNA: TGTGCCAGCAGTTACCAGGCCTATGGCTACACCTTC.

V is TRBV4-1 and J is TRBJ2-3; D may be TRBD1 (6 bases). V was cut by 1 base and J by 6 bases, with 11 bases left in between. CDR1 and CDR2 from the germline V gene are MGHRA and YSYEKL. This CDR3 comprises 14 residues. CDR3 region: CASSQGGRVDTQYF. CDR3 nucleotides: TGCGCCAGCAGCCAAGGGGGGCGCGTCGATACGCAGTATTTT.

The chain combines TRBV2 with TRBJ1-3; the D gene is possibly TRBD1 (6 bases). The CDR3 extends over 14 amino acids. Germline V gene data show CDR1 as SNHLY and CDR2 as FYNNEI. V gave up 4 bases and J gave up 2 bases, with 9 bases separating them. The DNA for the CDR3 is TGTGCCAGCAGTGCGGGACATACTGGAAACACCATATATTTT. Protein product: CASSAGHTGNTIYF.

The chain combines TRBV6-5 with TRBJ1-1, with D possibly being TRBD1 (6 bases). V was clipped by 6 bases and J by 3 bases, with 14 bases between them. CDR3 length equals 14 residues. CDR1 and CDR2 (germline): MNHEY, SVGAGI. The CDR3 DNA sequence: TGTGCCAGCAGCTCACAGGGTCGGCACACTGAAGCTTTCTTT. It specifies CASSSQGRHTEAFF.

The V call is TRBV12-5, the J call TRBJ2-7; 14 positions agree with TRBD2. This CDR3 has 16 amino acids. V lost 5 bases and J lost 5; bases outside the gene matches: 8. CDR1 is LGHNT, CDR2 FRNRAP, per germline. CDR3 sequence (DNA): TGTGCTAGTGGTAAAGGGACTAGCGGGGGTATCGACGAGCAGTACTTC. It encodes CASGKGTSGGIDEQYF.

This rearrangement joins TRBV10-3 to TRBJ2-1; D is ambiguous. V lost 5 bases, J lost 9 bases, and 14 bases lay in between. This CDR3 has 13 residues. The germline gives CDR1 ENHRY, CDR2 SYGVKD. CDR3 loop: CAISRGESGEQFF. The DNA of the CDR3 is TGTGCCATCAGTCGAGGTGAATCGGGTGAGCAGTTCTTC.

The DNA for the CDR3 is TGTGCCAGCAGTTTTGCGCTCGGACCTAATCAGCCCCAGCATTTT. This gives the protein CASSFALGPNQPQHF. The chain couples TRBV28 to TRBJ1-5; D is undetermined. The CDR3 covers 15 residues. CDR1 and CDR2 (germline): MDHEN, SYDVKM. Trimming took 3 bases from V and 4 from J, leaving 13 bases between them.

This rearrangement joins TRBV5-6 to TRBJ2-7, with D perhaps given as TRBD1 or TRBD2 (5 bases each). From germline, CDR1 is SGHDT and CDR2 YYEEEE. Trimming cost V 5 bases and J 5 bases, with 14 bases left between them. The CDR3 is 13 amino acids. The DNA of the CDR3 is TGTGCCAGCAGTTTTCGAGGGGTCCACGAGCAGTACTTC. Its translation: CASSFRGVHEQYF.

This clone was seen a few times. CDR3 loop: CASSVVYASEAFF. The CDR3 coding sequence is TGTGCCAGCAGCGTAGTATATGCTTCTGAAGCTTTCTTT. The chain combines TRBV9 with TRBJ1-1; D remains unclear. The CDR3 sequence is 13 residues long. CDR1 is SGDLS and CDR2 is YYNGEE in the germline V gene. V lost 0 bases to trimming and J lost 6 bases, with 9 bases between them.

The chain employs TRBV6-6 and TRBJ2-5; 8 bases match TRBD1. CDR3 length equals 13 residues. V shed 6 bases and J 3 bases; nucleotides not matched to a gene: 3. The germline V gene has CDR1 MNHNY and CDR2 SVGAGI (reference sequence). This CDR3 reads CASSSGQEETQYF. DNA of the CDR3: TGTGCCAGCAGCTCGGGACAGGAAGAGACCCAGTACTTC.

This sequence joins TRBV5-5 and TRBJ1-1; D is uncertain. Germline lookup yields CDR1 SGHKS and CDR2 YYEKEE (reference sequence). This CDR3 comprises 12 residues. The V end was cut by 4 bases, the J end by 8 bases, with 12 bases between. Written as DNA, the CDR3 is TGTGCCAGCAGCAGAACGACGGCGGAAGCTTTCTTT. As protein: CASSRTTAEAFF.

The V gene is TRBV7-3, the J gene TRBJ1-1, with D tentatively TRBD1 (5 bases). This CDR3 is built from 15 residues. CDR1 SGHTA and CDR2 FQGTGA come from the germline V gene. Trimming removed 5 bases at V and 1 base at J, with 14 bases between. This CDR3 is CASSRPGPRNTEAFF. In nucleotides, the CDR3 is TGTGCCAGCAGCCGTCCGGGACCGAGGAACACTGAAGCTTTCTTT. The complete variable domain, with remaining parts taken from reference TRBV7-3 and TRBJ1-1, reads GAGVSQTPSNKVTEKGKYVELRCDPISGHTALYWYRQSLGQGPEFLIYFQGTGAADDSGLPNDRFFAVRPEGSVSTLKIQRTERGDSAVYLCASSRPGPRNTEAFFGQGTRLTVV.

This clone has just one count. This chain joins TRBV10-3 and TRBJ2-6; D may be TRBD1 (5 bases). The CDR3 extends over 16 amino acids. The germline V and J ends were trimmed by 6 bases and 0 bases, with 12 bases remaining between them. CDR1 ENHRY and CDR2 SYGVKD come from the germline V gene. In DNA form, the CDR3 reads TGTGCCATCAGGGGGCAGATAAGCTCTGGGGCCAACGTCCTGACTTTC. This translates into CAIRGQISSGANVLTF.

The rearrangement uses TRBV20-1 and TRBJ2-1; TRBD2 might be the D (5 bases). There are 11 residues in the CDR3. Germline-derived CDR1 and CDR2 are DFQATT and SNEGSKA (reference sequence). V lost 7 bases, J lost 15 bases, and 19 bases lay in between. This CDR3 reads CSVMTQRDWFF. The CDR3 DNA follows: TGCAGTGTTATGACCCAGAGGGATTGGTTCTTC.

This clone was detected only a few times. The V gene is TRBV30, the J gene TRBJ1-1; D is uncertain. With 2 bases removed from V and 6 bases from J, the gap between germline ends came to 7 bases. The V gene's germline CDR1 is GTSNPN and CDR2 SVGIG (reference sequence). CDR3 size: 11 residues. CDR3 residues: CAWSSLSEAFF. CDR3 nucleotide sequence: TGTGCCTGGAGTAGCCTGTCTGAAGCTTTCTTT.

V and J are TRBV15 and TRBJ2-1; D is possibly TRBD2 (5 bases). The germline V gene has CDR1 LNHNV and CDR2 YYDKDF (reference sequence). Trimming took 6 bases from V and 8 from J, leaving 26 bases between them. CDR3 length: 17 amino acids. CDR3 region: CATRGSRGRFSFYEQFF. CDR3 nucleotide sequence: TGTGCCACCAGAGGTTCCCGAGGGCGGTTCTCCTTCTATGAGCAGTTCTTC.